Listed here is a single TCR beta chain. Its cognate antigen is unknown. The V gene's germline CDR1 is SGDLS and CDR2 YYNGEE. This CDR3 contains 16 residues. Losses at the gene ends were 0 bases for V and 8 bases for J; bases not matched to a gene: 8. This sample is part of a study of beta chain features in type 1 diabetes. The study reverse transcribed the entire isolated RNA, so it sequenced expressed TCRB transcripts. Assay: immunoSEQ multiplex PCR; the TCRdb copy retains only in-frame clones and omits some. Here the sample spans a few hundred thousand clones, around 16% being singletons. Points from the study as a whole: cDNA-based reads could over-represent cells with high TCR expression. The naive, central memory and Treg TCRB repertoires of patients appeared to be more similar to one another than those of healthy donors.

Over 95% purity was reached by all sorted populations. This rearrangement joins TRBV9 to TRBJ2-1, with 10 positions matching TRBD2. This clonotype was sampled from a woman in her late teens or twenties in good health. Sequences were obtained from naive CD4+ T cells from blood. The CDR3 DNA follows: TGTGCCAGCAGCGTAGCTACTGGGCTAGCGGGAGATGAGCAGTTCTTC. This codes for CASSVATGLAGDEQFF. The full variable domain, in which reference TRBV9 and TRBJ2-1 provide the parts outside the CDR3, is DSGVTQTPKHLITATGQRVTLRCSPRSGDLSVYWYQQSLDQGLQFLIQYYNGEERAKGNILERFSAQQFPDLHSELNLSSLELGDSALYFCASSVATGLAGDEQFFGPGTRLTVL.